This T cell receptor beta chain was obtained from a study of T cells after yellow fever vaccination. This clonotype showed up just a few times. TCRdb reprocessed the 5' RACE reads via MiXCR and lists one record per CDR3 protein. The data show about 32,000 distinct CDR3 sequences, more than 9% seen once. The CDR3 is 12 residues long. Germline lookup yields CDR1 LNHNV and CDR2 YYDKDF (reference sequence). V shed 5 bases and J shed 5 bases, with 9 bases lying between them. The sequencing used PBMCs, either bulk or a sorted T-cell subset (CD4+, CD8+, memory, or dextramer-sorted; not recorded which), collected roughly 15 days after the first yellow fever vaccination. This TCR came from a man younger than 35 who received the YFV17D yellow fever vaccine. The rearrangement links TRBV15 to TRBJ2-5, with D unclear. DNA of the CDR3: TGTGCCACCAGCCCTGGTGGGGAGACCCAGTACTTC. Its translation: CATSPGGETQYF. The full variable domain, its missing parts supplied by reference TRBV15 and TRBJ2-5, is DAMVIQNPRYQVTQFGKPVTLSCSQTLNHNVMYWYQQKSSQAPKLLFHYYDKDFNNEADTPDNFQSRRPNTSFCFLDIRSPGLGDTAMYLCATSPGGETQYFGPGTRLLVL.